The entry below gives a single T cell receptor (beta chain) sequence along with its context. These data come from a study of blood T cell repertoires in COVID-19. Study-level background: Spain, Italy and the United States supplied samples that represented acute and convalescent COVID-19.

This table comes from immunoSEQ multiplex PCR, and its TCRdb copy is limited to in-frame clones, with some not included. The sample lists more than 85,000 clones, roughly 92% occurring once. The CDR3 spans 15 residues. Germline V lookup: CDR1 MNHEY, CDR2 SMNVEV (reference sequence). V shed 3 bases, J shed 0 bases, and the junction held 2 bases outside the gene matches. The sequence came from a woman aged 45-65 years with COVID-19, enrolled during active disease. Sequenced material: peripheral blood. This chain uses TRBV27 with TRBJ1-3; the match to TRBD1 covers 7 bases. CDR3 loop: CASSFAGGSGNTIYF. CDR3 nucleotide sequence: TGTGCCAGCAGTTTTGCAGGGGGCTCTGGAAACACCATATATTTT.